These 21 T cell receptor beta chains came from one sample sequenced in a study of cytomegalovirus exposure and HLA in healthy donors (dated by TCRdb to 2016 to 2017). Libraries were built with the immunoSEQ multiplex PCR assay. For the multiplex PCR, a mixture combining 60 forward primers for TCR Vbeta segments and 13 reverse primers for TCR Jbeta segments was used. This immuneACCESS table, as held by TCRdb, lists in-frame sequences with V and J called but not all clones. Of the missing ones, under half trace to an unresolved V gene in checked studies; the others have no known cause. This sample holds more than 85,000 clones; about 80% were observed only once. Clones ranked in the top ten supply 3% to 4% of the sample. Sequenced sample: PBMCs. These receptors were collected from a male donor in good health and CMV-seropositive.

This sequence joins TRBV6-5 and TRBJ2-5, with 8 bases lining up with TRBD1. V gave up 0 bases and J gave up 11 bases; unmatched junction bases: 2. The germline CDR1 and CDR2 sequences are MNHEY and SVGAGI. This CDR3 region has 12 residues. The CDR3 region has the DNA TGTGCCAGCAGTTACTCGGGACAGGAACAGTACTTC. This sequence encodes CASSYSGQEQYF.

The chain is built from TRBV15 and TRBJ2-7; TRBD1 aligns across 7 bases. In germline, CDR1 is LNHNV, CDR2 YYDKDF (reference sequence). V was pared by 0 bases and J by 6 bases, with 8 bases of the junction left unmatched. The CDR3 is 15 amino acids. The CDR3 bases are TGTGCCACCAGCAGAGACAGGGACAGAACTTTCGAGCAGTACTTC. Translating it yields CATSRDRDRTFEQYF.

The rearrangement links TRBV5-4 to TRBJ2-5; 9 bases fit TRBD1. Germline values: CDR1 SGHNT, CDR2 YYREEE (reference sequence). The V and J ends lost 1 base and 1 base, in that order; junction bases with no gene match: 2. This CDR3 is 15 amino acids long. DNA of the CDR3: TGTGCCAGCAGCTTGCCGGGACAGGGCCAAGAGACCCAGTACTTC. Translation gives CASSLPGQGQETQYF.

In its sample, this clone was seen a few times. The chain couples TRBV27 to TRBJ1-2; D is uncertain. Germline V gives CDR1 MNHEY, CDR2 SMNVEV (reference sequence). Trimming removed 6 bases from V and 5 bases from J, with 22 bases in between. The CDR3 is 16 amino acids. CDR3 nucleotide sequence: TGTGCCAGCAGCCCACAACCCGAGGCCCCGCCATATGGCTACACCTTC. This sequence encodes CASSPQPEAPPYGYTF.

This clone came up once. This sequence joins TRBV25-1 and TRBJ1-5; possible D gene TRBD1, 6 bases. The ends were cut back, 3 bases at V and 2 bases at J, with 14 bases in the middle. The CDR3 length is 16 residues. Per the germline V gene, CDR1 is MGHDK and CDR2 is SYGVNS. DNA for the CDR3: TGTGCCAGCAGTGACGAGGACAGTGCGGGCAATCAGCCCCAGCATTTT. Translated, it gives CASSDEDSAGNQPQHF.

The chain couples TRBV27 to TRBJ2-5; TRBD2 is a possible D gene (5 bases). V was pared by 2 bases and J by 5 bases, with 12 bases between. This CDR3 spans 14 amino acids. Germline V gene lookup returns CDR1 MNHEY and CDR2 SMNVEV (reference sequence). The CDR3 region is CASSLARGRETQYF. The DNA for the CDR3 is TGTGCCAGCAGTTTAGCCCGGGGTCGGGAGACCCAGTACTTC.

The CDR3 region is CASSQPRGQEGYTF. DNA of the CDR3: TGCGCCAGCAGCCAACCCAGGGGACAGGAGGGCTACACCTTC. This rearrangement joins TRBV4-1 to TRBJ1-2; 8 bases line up with TRBD1. The CDR3 length is 14 residues. V dropped 2 bases and J dropped 8; count of bases not matched to a gene: 7. Germline values: CDR1 MGHRA, CDR2 YSYEKL.

The chain links TRBV5-8 to TRBJ2-7; TRBD1 aligns across 9 bases. This CDR3 is built from 15 residues. In germline, CDR1 is SGHTS, CDR2 YDEGEE. The V and J ends lost 4 bases and 6 bases, in that order; junction bases with no gene match: 11. In DNA, the CDR3 is TGTGCCAGCAGCGGCGCCGGGACAGGGATAATCGAGCAGTACTTC. It translates to CASSGAGTGIIEQYF.

In its sample, this clone was seen a few times. The chain links TRBV4-2 to TRBJ2-5; TRBD2 aligns across 8 bases. Looked up from germline, CDR1 is LGHNA and CDR2 is YNFKEQ. CDR3 size: 16 residues. J lost 1 base, V lost 6 bases, and 10 bases had no gene match. The CDR3 spells CASSRIQRGTQETQYF. The CDR3 DNA sequence: TGTGCCAGCAGTCGGATCCAGCGGGGGACCCAAGAGACCCAGTACTTC.

J is TRBJ2-1 and V is TRBV5-1; TRBD2 matches at 10 bases. Germline V gene lookup returns CDR1 SGHRS and CDR2 YFSETQ. CDR3 length: 15 residues. Losses at the gene ends were 4 bases for V and 5 bases for J; bases not matched to a gene: 6. CDR3 loop: CASSLVSGGHNEQFF. CDR3 DNA: TGCGCCAGCAGCCTGGTTAGCGGGGGGCACAATGAGCAGTTCTTC.

The rearrangement joins TRBV2 to TRBJ2-1; D uncertain. Between the trimmed V and J ends, which lost 4 bases and 6 bases, there was a span of 4 bases. The CDR3 has 11 amino acids. Germline V CDR1 and CDR2: SNHLY, FYNNEI. CDR3 residues: CASSVGNEQFF. For the CDR3, the DNA is TGTGCCAGCAGTGTCGGCAATGAGCAGTTCTTC.

A few counts support this clone. The CDR3 sequence is CASSVQGKDTQYF. CDR3 sequence (DNA): TGTGCCAGCAGTGTACAGGGGAAAGATACGCAGTATTTT. The chain recombines TRBV6-4 with TRBJ2-3; 7 bases match TRBD1. This CDR3 has 13 amino acids. The germline CDR1 and CDR2 sequences are MRHNA and SNTAGT. V was pared by 4 bases and J by 5 bases, with 3 bases of the junction left unmatched.

The CDR3 is CASSFGTGGANEAFF. CDR3 in DNA: TGTGCCAGCAGCTTCGGGACAGGGGGCGCTAATGAAGCTTTCTTT. The J gene is TRBJ1-1, the V gene TRBV7-9, with 12 bases matching TRBD1. Germline V gene sequence: CDR1 SEHNR, CDR2 FQNEAQ (reference sequence). The CDR3 is made up of 15 amino acids. Trimming at V came to 3 bases and at J to 7 bases, leaving 6 bases not matched to a gene.

The chain recombines TRBV7-2 with TRBJ1-5; maybe TRBD1 (5 bases). V was clipped by 3 bases and J by 5 bases, with 11 bases between them. From germline, CDR1 is SGHTA and CDR2 FQGNSA. There are 14 residues in the CDR3. This CDR3 is CASSLGGGYQPQHF. CDR3 sequence (DNA): TGTGCCAGCAGCTTGGGGGGAGGGTATCAGCCCCAGCATTTT.

The gene calls are TRBV27 and TRBJ2-6, with D perhaps TRBD1 (5 bases). Trimming removed 3 bases from V and 7 bases from J, with 10 bases in between. This CDR3 is built from 14 residues. CDR1 MNHEY and CDR2 SMNVEV come from the germline V gene (reference sequence). The CDR3 DNA reads as TGTGCCAGCAGTTTCCGTCAGGGAGCCAACGTCCTGACTTTC. The encoded protein is CASSFRQGANVLTF.

This clone has only a few counts. This chain joins TRBV7-2 and TRBJ1-1; maybe TRBD1 (6 bases). The germline gives CDR1 SGHTA, CDR2 FQGNSA. The CDR3 has 14 residues. V lost 5 bases, J lost 5 bases, and 15 bases lay in between. CDR3 loop: CASSTVTGVTEAFF. CDR3 sequence (DNA): TGTGCCAGCAGCACCGTGACAGGAGTAACTGAAGCTTTCTTT.

This clone was observed a single time. V gene TRBV11-2 combines with J gene TRBJ1-2, with D uncertain. Trimming left V 3 bases short and J 4 bases short, with 15 bases between. This CDR3 is built from 15 residues. From germline, CDR1 is SGHAT and CDR2 FQNNGV. CDR3 amino acids: CASSFVGIPSYGYTF. CDR3 DNA sequence: TGTGCCAGCAGCTTCGTCGGGATCCCTTCCTATGGCTACACCTTC.

The V call is TRBV5-1, the J call TRBJ2-6, with D unclear. The CDR3 has 14 residues. Trimming took off 5 bases at V and 12 bases at J, with 18 bases between the two ends. Germline-derived CDR1 and CDR2 are SGHRS and YFSETQ. CDR3 protein: CASSSRSLPGVLTF. The CDR3 DNA sequence: TGCGCCAGCAGTTCGCGTTCCCTGCCAGGCGTCCTGACTTTC.

This clone was picked up a small number of times. This rearrangement joins TRBV29-1 to TRBJ1-3; D ambiguous. The germline gives CDR1 SQVTM, CDR2 ANQGSEA. The CDR3 is made up of 13 amino acids. Trimming shortened V by 3 bases and J by 0 bases, and 6 bases separated the two germline ends. The CDR3 coding sequence is TGCAGCGTTGAGGTTAGCTCTGGAAACACCATATATTTT. Translated, it gives CSVEVSSGNTIYF.

This rearrangement joins TRBV5-1 to TRBJ1-1, with D unclear. This CDR3 comprises 15 residues. Germline V lookup: CDR1 SGHRS, CDR2 YFSETQ. V was pared by 0 bases and J by 1 base, with 10 bases between. The CDR3, as DNA: TGCGCCAGCAGCTTGGCCTGGCGGTCGAACACTGAAGCTTTCTTT. Translating gives CASSLAWRSNTEAFF.

The chain uses TRBV19 and TRBJ1-2, with TRBD1 matching over 8 bases. Germline loops: CDR1 LNHDA, CDR2 SQIVND (reference sequence). With 5 bases clipped from V and 4 bases from J, the junction kept 9 bases outside the gene matches. The CDR3 is 15 residues long. DNA for the CDR3: TGTGCCAGTAGTGTCGGACAGGGCCCGGCCTATGGCTACACCTTC. It is translated as CASSVGQGPAYGYTF. The full variable domain, rest sourced from reference TRBV19 and TRBJ1-2, is DGGITQSPKYLFRKEGQNVTLSCEQNLNHDAMYWYRQDPGQGLRLIYYSQIVNDFQKGDIAEGYSVSREKKESFPLTVTSAQKNPTAFYLCASSVGQGPAYGYTFGSGTRLTVV.